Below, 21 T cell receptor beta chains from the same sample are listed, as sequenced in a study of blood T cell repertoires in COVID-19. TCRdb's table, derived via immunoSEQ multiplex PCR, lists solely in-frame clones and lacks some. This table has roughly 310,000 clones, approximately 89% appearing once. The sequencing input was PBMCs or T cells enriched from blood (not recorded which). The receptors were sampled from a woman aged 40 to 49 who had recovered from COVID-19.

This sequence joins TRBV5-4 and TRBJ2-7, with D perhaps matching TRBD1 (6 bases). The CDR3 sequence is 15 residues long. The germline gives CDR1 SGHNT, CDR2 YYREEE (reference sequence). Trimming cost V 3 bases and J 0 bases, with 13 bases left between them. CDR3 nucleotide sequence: TGTGCCAGCAGCTCAGGACAGTCGGTCTCCTACGAGCAGTACTTC. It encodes CASSSGQSVSYEQYF.

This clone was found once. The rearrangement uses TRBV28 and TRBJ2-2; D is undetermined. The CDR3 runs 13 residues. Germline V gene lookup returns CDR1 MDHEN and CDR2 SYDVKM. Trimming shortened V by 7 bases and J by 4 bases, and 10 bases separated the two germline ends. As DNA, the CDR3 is TGTGCCAGCAATTGGGCCTCCACCGGGGAGCTGTTTTTT. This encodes CASNWASTGELFF. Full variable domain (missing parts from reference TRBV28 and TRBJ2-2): DVKVTQSSRYLVKRTGEKVFLECVQDMDHENMFWYRQDPGLGLRLIYFSYDVKMKEKGDIPEGYSVSREKKERFSLILESASTNQTSMYLCASNWASTGELFFGEGSRLTVL.

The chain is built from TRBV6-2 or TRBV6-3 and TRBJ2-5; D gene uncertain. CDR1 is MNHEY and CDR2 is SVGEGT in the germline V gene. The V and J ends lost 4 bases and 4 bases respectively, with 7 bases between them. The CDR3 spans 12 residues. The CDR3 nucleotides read TGTGCCAGCAGTTCCCTCCCAGAGACCCAGTACTTC. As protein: CASSSLPETQYF.

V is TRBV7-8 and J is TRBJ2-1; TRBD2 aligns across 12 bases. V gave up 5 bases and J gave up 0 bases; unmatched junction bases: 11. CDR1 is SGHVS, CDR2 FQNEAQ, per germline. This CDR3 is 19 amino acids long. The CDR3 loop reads CASSTRTSGTASSYNEQFF. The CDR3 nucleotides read TGTGCCAGCAGCACCCGGACTAGCGGGACTGCTAGCTCCTACAATGAGCAGTTCTTC.

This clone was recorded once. The CDR3 DNA follows: TGCAGCGTTGAAGGCGGATTCTATGGCTACACCTTC. Protein sequence: CSVEGGFYGYTF. This rearrangement joins TRBV29-1 to TRBJ1-2; D unclear. Germline V CDR1 and CDR2: SQVTM, ANQGSEA. The CDR3 runs 12 residues. Trimming removed 1 base at V and 4 bases at J, with 7 bases between.

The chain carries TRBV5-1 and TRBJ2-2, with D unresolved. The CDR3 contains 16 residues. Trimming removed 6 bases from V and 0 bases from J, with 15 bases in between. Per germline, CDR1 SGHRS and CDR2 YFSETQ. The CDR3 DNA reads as TGCGCCAGCACCCGGGTTAGAGCCTCGAACACCGGGGAGCTGTTTTTT. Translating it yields CASTRVRASNTGELFF.

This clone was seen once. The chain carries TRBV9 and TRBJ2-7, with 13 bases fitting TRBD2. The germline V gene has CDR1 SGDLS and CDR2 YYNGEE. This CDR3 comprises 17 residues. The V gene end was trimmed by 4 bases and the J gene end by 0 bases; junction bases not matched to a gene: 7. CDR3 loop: CASSQGLAGSPSYEQYF. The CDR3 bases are TGTGCCAGCAGCCAGGGACTAGCGGGGTCCCCCTCCTACGAGCAGTACTTC. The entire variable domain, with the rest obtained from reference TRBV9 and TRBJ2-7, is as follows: DSGVTQTPKHLITATGQRVTLRCSPRSGDLSVYWYQQSLDQGLQFLIQYYNGEERAKGNILERFSAQQFPDLHSELNLSSLELGDSALYFCASSQGLAGSPSYEQYFGPGTRLTVT.

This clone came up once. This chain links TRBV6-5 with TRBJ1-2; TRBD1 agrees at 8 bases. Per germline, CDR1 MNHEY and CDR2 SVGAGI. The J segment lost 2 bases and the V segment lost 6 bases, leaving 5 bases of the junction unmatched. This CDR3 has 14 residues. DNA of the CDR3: TGTGCCAGCAGGCCCAGGGGGCCCAACTATGGCTACACCTTC. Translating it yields CASRPRGPNYGYTF.

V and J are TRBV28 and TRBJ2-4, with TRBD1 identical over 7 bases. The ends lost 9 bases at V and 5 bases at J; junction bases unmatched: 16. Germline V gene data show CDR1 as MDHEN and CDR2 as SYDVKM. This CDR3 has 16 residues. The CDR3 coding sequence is TGTGCCAGTTCAAGGGGGCAGGGGTTCGCGGAAAACATTCAGTACTTC. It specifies CASSRGQGFAENIQYF.

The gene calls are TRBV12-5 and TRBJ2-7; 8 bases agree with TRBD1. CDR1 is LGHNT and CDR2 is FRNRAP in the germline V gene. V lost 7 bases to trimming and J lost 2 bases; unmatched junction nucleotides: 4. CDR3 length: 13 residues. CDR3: CASEDRVTYEQYF. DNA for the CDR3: TGTGCTAGTGAGGACAGGGTTACCTACGAGCAGTACTTC.

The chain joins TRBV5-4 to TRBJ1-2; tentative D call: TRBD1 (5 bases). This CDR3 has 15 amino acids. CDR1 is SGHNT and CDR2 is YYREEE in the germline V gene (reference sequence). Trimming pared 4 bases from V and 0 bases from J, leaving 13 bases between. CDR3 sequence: CASSPRGIANYGYTF. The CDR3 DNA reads TGTGCCAGCAGCCCCCGGGGGATAGCTAACTATGGCTACACCTTC. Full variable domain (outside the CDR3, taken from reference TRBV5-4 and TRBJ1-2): ETGVTQSPTHLIKTRGQQVTLRCSSQSGHNTVSWYQQALGQGPQFIFQYYREEENGRGNFPPRFSGLQFPNYSSELNVNALELDDSALYLCASSPRGIANYGYTFGSGTRLTVV.

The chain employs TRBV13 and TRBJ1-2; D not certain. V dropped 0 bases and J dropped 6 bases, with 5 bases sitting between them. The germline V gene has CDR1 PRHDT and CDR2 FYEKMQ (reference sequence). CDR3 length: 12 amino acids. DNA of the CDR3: TGTGCCAGCAGCTTAGGGCCAGATGGCTACACCTTC. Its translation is CASSLGPDGYTF. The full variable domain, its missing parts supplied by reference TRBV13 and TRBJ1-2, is AAGVIQSPRHLIKEKRETATLKCYPIPRHDTVYWYQQGPGQDPQFLISFYEKMQSDKGSIPDRFSAQQFSDYHSELNMSSLELGDSALYFCASSLGPDGYTFGSGTRLTVV.

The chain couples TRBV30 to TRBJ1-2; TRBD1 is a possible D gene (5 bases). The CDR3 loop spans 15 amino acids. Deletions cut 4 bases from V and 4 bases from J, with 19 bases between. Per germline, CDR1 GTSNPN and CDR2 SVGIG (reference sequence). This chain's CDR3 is CAWIGGAGHLYGYTF. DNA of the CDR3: TGTGCCTGGATAGGAGGGGCCGGGCACCTCTATGGCTACACCTTC.

The CDR3 DNA reads as TGTGCCAGCAGTGAAGGACTAGGGAAAGGCTACAATGAGCAGTTCTTC. The encoded protein is CASSEGLGKGYNEQFF. This chain links TRBV2 with TRBJ2-1, with a weak D call TRBD2 (6 bases). V lost 1 base to trimming and J lost 3 bases, with 13 bases between them. CDR3 length: 16 residues. Germline-derived CDR1 and CDR2 are SNHLY and FYNNEI.

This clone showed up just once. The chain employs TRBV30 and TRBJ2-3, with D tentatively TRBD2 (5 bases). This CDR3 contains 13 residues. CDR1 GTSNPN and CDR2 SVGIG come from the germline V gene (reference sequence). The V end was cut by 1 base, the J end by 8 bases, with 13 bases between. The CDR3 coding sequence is TGTGCCTGGAGTGGATCTAGCAAGGGTACGCAGTATTTT. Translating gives CAWSGSSKGTQYF.

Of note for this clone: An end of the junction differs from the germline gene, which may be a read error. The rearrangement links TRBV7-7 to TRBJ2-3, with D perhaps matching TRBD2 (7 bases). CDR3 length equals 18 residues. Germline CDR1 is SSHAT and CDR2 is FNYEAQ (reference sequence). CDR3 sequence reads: CASSLAKGGAFGPNTQYF. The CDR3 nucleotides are TGTGCTAGCAGCTTAGCGAAAGGGGGGGCCTTTGGTCCAAATACGCAGTATTTT.

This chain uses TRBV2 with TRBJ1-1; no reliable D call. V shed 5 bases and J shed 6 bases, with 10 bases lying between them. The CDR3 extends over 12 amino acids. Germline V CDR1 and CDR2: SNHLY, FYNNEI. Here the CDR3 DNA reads TGTGCCAGCAGTTCAACAGCCTCTGAAGCTTTCTTT. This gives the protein CASSSTASEAFF. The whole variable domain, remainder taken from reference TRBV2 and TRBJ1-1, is EPEVTQTPSHQVTQMGQEVILRCVPISNHLYFYWYRQILGQKVEFLVSFYNNEISEKSEIFDDQFSVERPDGSNFTLKIRSTKLEDSAMYFCASSSTASEAFFGQGTRLTVV.

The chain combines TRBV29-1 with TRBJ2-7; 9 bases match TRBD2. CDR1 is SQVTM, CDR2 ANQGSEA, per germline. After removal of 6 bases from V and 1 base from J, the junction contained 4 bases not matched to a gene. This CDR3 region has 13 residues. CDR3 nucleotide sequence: TGCAGCGTCCCGGGACTAGCATCCTACGAGCAGTACTTC. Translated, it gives CSVPGLASYEQYF.

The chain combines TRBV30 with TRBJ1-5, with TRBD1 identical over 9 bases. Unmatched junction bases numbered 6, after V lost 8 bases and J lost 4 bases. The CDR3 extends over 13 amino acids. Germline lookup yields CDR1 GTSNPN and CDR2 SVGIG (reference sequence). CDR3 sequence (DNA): TGTGCCGGGGGACAGGGAGGGAATCAGCCCCAGCATTTT. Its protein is CAGGQGGNQPQHF. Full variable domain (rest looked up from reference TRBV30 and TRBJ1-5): SQTIHQWPATLVQPVGSPLSLECTVEGTSNPNLYWYRQAAGRGLQLLFYSVGIGQISSEVPQNLSASRPQDRQFILSSKKLLLSDSGFYLCAGGQGGNQPQHFGDGTRLSIL.

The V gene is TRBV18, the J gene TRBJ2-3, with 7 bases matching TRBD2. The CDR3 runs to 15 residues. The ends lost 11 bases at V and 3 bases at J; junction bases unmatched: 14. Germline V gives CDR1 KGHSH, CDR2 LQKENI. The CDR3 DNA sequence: TGTGCCGCGGATCAAACGGGAGGACGGACAGATACGCAGTATTTT. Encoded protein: CAADQTGGRTDTQYF.

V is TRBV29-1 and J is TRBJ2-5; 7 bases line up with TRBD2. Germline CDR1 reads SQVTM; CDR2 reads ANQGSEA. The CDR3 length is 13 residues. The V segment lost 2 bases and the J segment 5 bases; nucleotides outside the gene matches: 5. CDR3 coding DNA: TGCAGCGTTGAAAATCCCGGGAGGGAGACCCAGTACTTC. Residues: CSVENPGRETQYF.